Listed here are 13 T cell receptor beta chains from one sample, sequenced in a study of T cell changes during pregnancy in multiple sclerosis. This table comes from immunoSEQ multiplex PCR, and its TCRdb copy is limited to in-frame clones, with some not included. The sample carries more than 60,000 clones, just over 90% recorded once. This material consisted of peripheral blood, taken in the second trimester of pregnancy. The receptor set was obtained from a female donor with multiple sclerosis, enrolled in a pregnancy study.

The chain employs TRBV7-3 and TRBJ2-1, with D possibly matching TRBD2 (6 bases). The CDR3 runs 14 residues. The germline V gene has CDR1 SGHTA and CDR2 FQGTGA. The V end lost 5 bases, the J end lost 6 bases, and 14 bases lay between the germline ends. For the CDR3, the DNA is TGTGCCAGCAGCCCGCCGGGACTTTTCAATGAGCAGTTCTTC. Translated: CASSPPGLFNEQFF.

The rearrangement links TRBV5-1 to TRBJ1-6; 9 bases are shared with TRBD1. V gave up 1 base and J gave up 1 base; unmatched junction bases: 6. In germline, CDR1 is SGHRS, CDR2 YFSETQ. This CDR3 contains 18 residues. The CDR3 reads CASSLRGQGVSYNSPLHF. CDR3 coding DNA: TGCGCCAGCAGCTTGAGGGGACAGGGTGTTTCCTATAATTCACCCCTCCACTTT.

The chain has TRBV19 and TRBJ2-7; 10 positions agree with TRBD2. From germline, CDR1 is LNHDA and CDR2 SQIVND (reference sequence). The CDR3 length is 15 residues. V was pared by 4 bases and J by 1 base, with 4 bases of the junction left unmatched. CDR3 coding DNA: TGTGCCAGTAGTACTCCTAGCGGGAGTTCCTACGAGCAGTACTTC. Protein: CASSTPSGSSYEQYF.

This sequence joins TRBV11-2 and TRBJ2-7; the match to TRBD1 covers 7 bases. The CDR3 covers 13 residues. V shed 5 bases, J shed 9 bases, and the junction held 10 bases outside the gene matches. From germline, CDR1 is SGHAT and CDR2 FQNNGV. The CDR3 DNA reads TGTGCCAGCAGCGTCAGGGGGTCGGGGCTGCAGTACTTC. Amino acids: CASSVRGSGLQYF.

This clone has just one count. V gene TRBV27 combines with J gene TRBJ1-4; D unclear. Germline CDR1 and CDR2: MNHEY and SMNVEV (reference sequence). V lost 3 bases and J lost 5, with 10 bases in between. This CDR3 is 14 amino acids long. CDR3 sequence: CASSLGNRNEKLFF. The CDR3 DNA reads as TGTGCCAGCAGTTTGGGCAATCGGAATGAAAAACTGTTTTTT.

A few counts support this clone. The DNA of the CDR3 is TGTGCCAGCAGCTCTAACAGGGTACAGCAGCCCCAGCATTTT. Protein sequence: CASSSNRVQQPQHF. This rearrangement joins TRBV7-2 to TRBJ1-5, with TRBD1 as a possible D gene (6 bases). The length of the CDR3 is 14 residues. The germline CDR1 and CDR2 sequences are SGHTA and FQGNSA. The V and J ends lost 4 bases and 7 bases respectively, with 14 bases between them.

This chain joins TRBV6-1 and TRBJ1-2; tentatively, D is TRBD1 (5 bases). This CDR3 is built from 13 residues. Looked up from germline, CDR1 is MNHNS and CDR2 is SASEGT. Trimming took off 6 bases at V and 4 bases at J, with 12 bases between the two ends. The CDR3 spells CASRGGAGYGYTF. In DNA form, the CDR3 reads TGTGCCAGCAGAGGAGGGGCAGGCTATGGCTACACCTTC.

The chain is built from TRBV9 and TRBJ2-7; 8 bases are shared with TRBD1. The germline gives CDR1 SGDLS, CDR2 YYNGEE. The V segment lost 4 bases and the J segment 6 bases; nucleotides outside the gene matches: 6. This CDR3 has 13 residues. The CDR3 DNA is TGTGCCAGCAGCCCCGGACAGGGCTTCGAGCAGTACTTC. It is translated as CASSPGQGFEQYF.

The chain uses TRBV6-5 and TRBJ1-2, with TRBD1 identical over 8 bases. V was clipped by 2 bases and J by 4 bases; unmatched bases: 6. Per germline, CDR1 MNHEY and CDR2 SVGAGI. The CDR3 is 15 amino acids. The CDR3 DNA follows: TGTGCCAGCAGTTACACGACAGGGGCTCTCTATGGCTACACCTTC. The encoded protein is CASSYTTGALYGYTF.

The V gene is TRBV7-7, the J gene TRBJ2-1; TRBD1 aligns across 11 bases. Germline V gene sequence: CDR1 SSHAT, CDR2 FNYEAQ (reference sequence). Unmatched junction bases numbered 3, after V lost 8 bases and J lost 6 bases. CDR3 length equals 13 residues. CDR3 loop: CASAGTGGNEQFF. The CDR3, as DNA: TGTGCCAGCGCCGGGACAGGGGGCAATGAGCAGTTCTTC.

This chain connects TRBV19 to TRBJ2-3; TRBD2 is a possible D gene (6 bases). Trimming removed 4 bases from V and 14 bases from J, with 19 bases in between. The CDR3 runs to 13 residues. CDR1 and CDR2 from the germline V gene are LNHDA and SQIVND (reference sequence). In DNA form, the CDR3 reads TGTGCCAGTAGTACAGAATCCGGGACTTTGGTGTATTTT. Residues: CASSTESGTLVYF.

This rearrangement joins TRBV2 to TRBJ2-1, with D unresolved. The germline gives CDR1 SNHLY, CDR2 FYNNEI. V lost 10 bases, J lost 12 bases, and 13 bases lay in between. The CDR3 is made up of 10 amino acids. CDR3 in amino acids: CATPEPTQFF. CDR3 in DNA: TGTGCCACCCCGGAGCCTACGCAGTTCTTC.

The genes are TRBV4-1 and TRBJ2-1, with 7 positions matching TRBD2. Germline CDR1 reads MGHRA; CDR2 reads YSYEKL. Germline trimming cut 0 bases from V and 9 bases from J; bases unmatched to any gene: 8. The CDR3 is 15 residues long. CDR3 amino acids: CASSQEGVAGGEQFF. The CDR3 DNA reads TGCGCCAGCAGCCAAGAGGGTGTAGCGGGTGGTGAGCAGTTCTTC.